The 28 T cell receptor beta chains listed next were all sequenced from one sample in a study of shared clonotypes between healthy human individuals. Libraries were prepared by immunoSEQ multiplex PCR; TCRdb keeps only in-frame clonotypes and omits some of them. The sample holds approximately 720,000 clones, around 90% seen once. Cells designated naive CD8 were CD45RO-negative and were positively selected for CCR7, with terminally differentiated effector memory CD45RA+ cells excluded. The sample was naive CD8+ T cells sorted from blood. Every receptor here comes from a man aged 25 to 40 in good health.

This clone has only one observation. The gene calls are TRBV27 and TRBJ1-2; D might be TRBD1 (6 bases). V was pared by 3 bases and J by 6 bases, with 20 bases between. Germline CDR1 is MNHEY and CDR2 is SMNVEV (reference sequence). The CDR3 loop spans 16 amino acids. The CDR3 spells CASSFRQTGIGHGYTF. The CDR3 coding sequence is TGTGCCAGCAGTTTCCGACAAACAGGGATCGGCCATGGCTACACCTTC.

The chain couples TRBV28 to TRBJ1-2; TRBD1 matches 7 bases. Trimming cost V 5 bases and J 4 bases; bases outside gene matches: 4. The CDR3 totals 13 residues. From germline, CDR1 is MDHEN and CDR2 SYDVKM. The CDR3 loop is CASSIQGSYGYTF. The CDR3 nucleotides are TGTGCCAGCAGTATACAGGGGAGCTATGGCTACACCTTC.

The V call is TRBV28, the J call TRBJ1-4, with 8 bases matching TRBD1. This CDR3 is built from 17 residues. Per the germline V gene, CDR1 is MDHEN and CDR2 is SYDVKM. Unmatched junction bases numbered 11, after V lost 5 bases and J lost 3 bases. The CDR3 sequence is CASSAGGVGPPNEKLFF. CDR3 bases: TGTGCCAGCAGTGCAGGGGGCGTTGGCCCCCCTAATGAAAAACTGTTTTTT.

The chain uses TRBV7-9 and TRBJ2-7, with 10 bases matching TRBD2. The CDR3 is made up of 16 amino acids. CDR1 is SEHNR, CDR2 FQNEAQ, per germline (reference sequence). Unmatched junction bases numbered 7, after V lost 5 bases and J lost 0 bases. For the CDR3, the DNA is TGTGCCAGCAGCCATGGGACTAGCGCGAACTCCTACGAGCAGTACTTC. This codes for CASSHGTSANSYEQYF.

V usage is TRBV28 and J usage is TRBJ2-7; TRBD2 agrees at 7 bases. This CDR3 comprises 15 residues. Germline CDR1 is MDHEN and CDR2 is SYDVKM. V lost 2 bases to trimming and J lost 4 bases; unmatched junction nucleotides: 8. Here the CDR3 DNA reads TGTGCCAGCAGTTTAACGGGCGGGAGTTTATACGAGCAGTACTTC. This codes for CASSLTGGSLYEQYF. Together with reference TRBV28 and TRBJ2-7, the CDR3 gives the full variable domain: DVKVTQSSRYLVKRTGEKVFLECVQDMDHENMFWYRQDPGLGLRLIYFSYDVKMKEKGDIPEGYSVSREKKERFSLILESASTNQTSMYLCASSLTGGSLYEQYFGPGTRLTVT.

The J gene is TRBJ2-7, the V gene TRBV7-9, with TRBD2 matching 7 bases. The CDR3 has 14 amino acids. CDR1 is SEHNR and CDR2 is FQNEAQ in the germline V gene (reference sequence). V shed 3 bases, J shed 6 bases, and the junction held 8 bases outside the gene matches. CDR3 region: CASSFRDPGGEQYF. CDR3 DNA sequence: TGTGCCAGCAGCTTCAGGGACCCGGGGGGCGAGCAGTACTTC. The full variable domain, in which reference TRBV7-9 and TRBJ2-7 provide the parts outside the CDR3, is DTGVSQNPRHKITKRGQNVTFRCDPISEHNRLYWYRQTLGQGPEFLTYFQNEAQLEKSRLLSDRFSAERPKGSFSTLEIQRTEQGDSAMYLCASSFRDPGGEQYFGPGTRLTVT.

The V call is TRBV7-9, the J call TRBJ1-4, with D unclear. Trimming took 3 bases from V and 6 from J, leaving 8 bases between them. The length of the CDR3 is 13 residues. Germline assignment: CDR1 SEHNR and CDR2 FQNEAQ (reference sequence). The CDR3 region is CASSLVMDEKLFF. CDR3 nucleotide sequence: TGTGCCAGCAGCTTGGTTATGGATGAAAAACTGTTTTTT.

The chain recombines TRBV5-1 with TRBJ2-1; TRBD2 is a possible D gene (5 bases). Germline lookup yields CDR1 SGHRS and CDR2 YFSETQ. With 0 bases removed from V and 0 bases from J, the gap between germline ends came to 7 bases. CDR3 size: 15 residues. The CDR3, as DNA: TGCGCCAGCAGCTTGGAAGACTACTCCTACAATGAGCAGTTCTTC. It translates to CASSLEDYSYNEQFF.

The chain joins TRBV4-2 to TRBJ2-2; 14 nucleotides align to TRBD2. Germline V gene lookup returns CDR1 LGHNA and CDR2 YNFKEQ. V was clipped by 5 bases and J by 8 bases; unmatched bases: 7. The CDR3 sequence is 16 residues long. The CDR3 here is CASSERLAGGMGELFF. The CDR3 nucleotides are TGTGCCAGCAGCGAAAGACTAGCGGGAGGGATGGGGGAGCTGTTTTTT.

The genes are TRBV23-1 and TRBJ1-3; no reliable D call. TRBV23-1 is marked as an open reading frame, function uncertain. V was trimmed by 4 bases and J by 8 bases, leaving 9 bases between them. The CDR3 has 12 residues. The CDR3 sequence is CASSPRVDTIYF. Written as DNA, the CDR3 is TGCGCCAGCAGTCCTCGGGTAGACACCATATATTTT.

The chain employs TRBV6-1 and TRBJ2-1, with TRBD2 matching over 8 bases. This CDR3 comprises 15 residues. Looked up from germline, CDR1 is MNHNS and CDR2 is SASEGT. Losses at the gene ends were 11 bases for V and 9 bases for J; bases not matched to a gene: 18. The CDR3 here is CAGSSGRQPVGEQFF. In DNA, the CDR3 is TGTGCCGGGTCTAGCGGGCGACAACCCGTGGGTGAGCAGTTCTTC.

This clone is a singleton in its sample. The V call is TRBV4-1, the J call TRBJ2-1; TRBD2 matches at 7 bases. V dropped 0 bases and J dropped 0; count of bases not matched to a gene: 5. Per the germline V gene, CDR1 is MGHRA and CDR2 is YSYEKL. The CDR3 is 17 amino acids. CDR3 DNA sequence: TGCGCCAGCAGCCAAGATTCTAGCGGTAGCTCCTACAATGAGCAGTTCTTC. This codes for CASSQDSSGSSYNEQFF.

The J gene is TRBJ2-3, the V gene TRBV7-3; 7 bases are shared with TRBD2. J gave up 0 bases and V 5 bases, and 8 bases lay outside the gene matches. CDR1 is SGHTA and CDR2 is FQGTGA in the germline V gene. This CDR3 contains 16 residues. CDR3 sequence: CASSPRVSGSTDTQYF. The CDR3 region has the DNA TGTGCCAGCAGCCCTCGTGTTAGCGGGAGCACAGATACGCAGTATTTT.

This chain connects TRBV28 to TRBJ2-2; 9 bases map to TRBD1. The CDR3 totals 15 residues. Per the germline V gene, CDR1 is MDHEN and CDR2 is SYDVKM. Trimming took 9 bases from V and 5 from J; bases not matched to a gene: 10. In DNA, the CDR3 is TGTGCCAGTATTAGTCCGGGACAGGGAACCGGGGAGCTGTTTTTT. Amino acid sequence: CASISPGQGTGELFF.

The count of this clone is one. The rearrangement joins TRBV29-1 to TRBJ1-3; D is perhaps TRBD1 (6 bases). With 6 bases removed from V and 4 bases from J, the gap between germline ends came to 7 bases. The CDR3 is 11 residues long. The germline V gene has CDR1 SQVTM and CDR2 ANQGSEA. CDR3 region: CSVDRGNTIYF. Here the CDR3 DNA reads TGCAGCGTAGACAGGGGAAACACCATATATTTT.

On this clone itself: The identical CDR3 is also encoded by other nucleotide sequences in the sample. The chain links TRBV13 to TRBJ2-7; 10 bases agree with TRBD1. Germline V CDR1 and CDR2: PRHDT, FYEKMQ (reference sequence). V was pared by 6 bases and J by 1 base, with 3 bases of the junction left unmatched. This CDR3 spans 14 amino acids. The CDR3 sequence: CASSPGQGSYEQYF. CDR3 nucleotide sequence: TGTGCCAGCAGTCCGGGACAGGGGTCCTACGAGCAGTACTTC.

V and J are TRBV10-2 and TRBJ2-7, with D possibly TRBD2 on 5 matching bases. The germline gives CDR1 WSHSY, CDR2 SAAADI. V was pared by 4 bases and J by 4 bases, with 29 bases between. The CDR3 has 19 amino acids. The CDR3 DNA is TGCGCCAGCAGTGTTTTTCCTGGGTTCTTTGAAGCGGCCACTTACGAGCAGTACTTC. Its translation is CASSVFPGFFEAATYEQYF.

The chain couples TRBV2 to TRBJ2-7; the match to TRBD2 covers 13 bases. Germline V gene lookup returns CDR1 SNHLY and CDR2 FYNNEI. The CDR3 contains 17 residues. J gave up 3 bases and V 1 base, and 6 bases lay outside the gene matches. CDR3: CASSEGRTSGRGYEQYF. The CDR3, as DNA: TGTGCCAGCAGTGAAGGGAGGACTAGCGGGAGAGGCTACGAGCAGTACTTC.

This clone was detected only a few times. A junction end diverges from the germline sequence, so it may reflect a read error. The J gene is TRBJ2-7, the V gene TRBV5-1, with D perhaps TRBD2 (5 bases). There are 8 residues in the CDR3. The germline gives CDR1 SGHRS, CDR2 YFSETQ. CDR3 nucleotide sequence: TGCGCAACAACACCCGGAGGCTTC. Its translation is CATTPGGF. Combining the CDR3 with reference TRBV5-1 and TRBJ2-7 gives the whole variable domain KAGVTQTPRYLIKTRGQQVTLSCSPISGHRSVSWYQQTPGQGLQFLFEYFSETQRNKGNFPGRFSGRQFSNSRSEMNVSTLELGDSALYLCATTPGGFGPGTRLTVT.

This clone was observed a handful of times. This same CDR3 is encoded by further DNA sequences in the sample. The gene calls are TRBV6-6 and TRBJ2-7; tentative D call: TRBD2 (6 bases). The CDR3 has 12 amino acids. Trimming cost V 4 bases and J 2 bases, with 6 bases left between them. Germline values: CDR1 MNHNY, CDR2 SVGAGI (reference sequence). CDR3 coding DNA: TGTGCCAGCAGTTGGGGGGCCTACGAGCAGTACTTC. Residues: CASSWGAYEQYF.

This clone was recorded once. The chain recombines TRBV7-3 with TRBJ2-7; D is unclear. The V end lost 2 bases, the J end lost 4 bases, and 12 bases lay between the germline ends. Germline lookup yields CDR1 SGHTA and CDR2 FQGTGA. This CDR3 spans 14 amino acids. The CDR3 sequence is CASSLLGYGYEQYF. DNA for the CDR3: TGTGCCAGCAGCTTACTTGGGTACGGGTACGAGCAGTACTTC.

This chain links TRBV27 with TRBJ1-2; perhaps TRBD1 as D (5 bases). The CDR3 loop spans 13 amino acids. Germline V gene lookup returns CDR1 MNHEY and CDR2 SMNVEV (reference sequence). V was pared by 6 bases and J by 6 bases, with 14 bases between. The CDR3 DNA sequence: TGTGCCAGCAGCCTTATCGTGGGGCATGGCTACACCTTC. Its protein is CASSLIVGHGYTF.

The rearrangement joins TRBV27 to TRBJ2-1; no clear D. Germline V lookup: CDR1 MNHEY, CDR2 SMNVEV (reference sequence). V was pared by 2 bases and J by 8 bases, with 10 bases between. There are 13 residues in the CDR3. CDR3 amino acids: CASSLVPYHEQFF. As DNA, the CDR3 is TGTGCCAGCAGTTTAGTGCCGTACCATGAGCAGTTCTTC.

Comments on this clone: One base away lies a much larger clone, so this may be a sequencing read error. The chain recombines TRBV28 with TRBJ2-7; 10 positions agree with TRBD1. Germline lookup yields CDR1 MDHEN and CDR2 SYDVKM. The CDR3 is 14 amino acids. The V gene end was trimmed by 5 bases and the J gene end by 3 bases; junction bases not matched to a gene: 4. The CDR3 here is CASSAGTGVYEQYF. The CDR3 DNA is TGTGCCAGCAGTGCCGGGACAGGGGTCTACGAGCAGTACTTC.

The chain employs TRBV27 and TRBJ1-2, with D possibly being TRBD1 (6 bases). The CDR3 runs 12 residues. Trimming took 8 bases from V and 4 from J, leaving 11 bases between them. Germline V gives CDR1 MNHEY, CDR2 SMNVEV (reference sequence). This CDR3 reads CASWDTFYGYTF. CDR3 in DNA: TGTGCCAGCTGGGACACCTTCTATGGCTACACCTTC.

The V call is TRBV6-6, the J call TRBJ1-1; D is unresolved. The CDR3 spans 12 residues. The V gene lost 6 bases and the J gene lost 4 bases, with 9 bases spanning the gap. Germline V gene sequence: CDR1 MNHNY, CDR2 SVGAGI (reference sequence). CDR3 nucleotides: TGTGCCAGCAGACATGCCGGCACTGAAGCTTTCTTT. Protein sequence: CASRHAGTEAFF.

The J gene is TRBJ2-2, the V gene TRBV28, with 10 bases that match TRBD1. J was trimmed by 4 bases and V by 2 bases; bases with no gene match: 4. Germline V gene data show CDR1 as MDHEN and CDR2 as SYDVKM. The CDR3 covers 16 residues. In DNA, the CDR3 is TGTGCCAGCAGTTTAGACAGGGGGCAAGCCACCGGGGAGCTGTTTTTT. Translating it yields CASSLDRGQATGELFF. Supplemented by reference TRBV28 and TRBJ2-2, the full variable domain reads DVKVTQSSRYLVKRTGEKVFLECVQDMDHENMFWYRQDPGLGLRLIYFSYDVKMKEKGDIPEGYSVSREKKERFSLILESASTNQTSMYLCASSLDRGQATGELFFGEGSRLTVL.

This clone was observed once. The chain links TRBV7-9 to TRBJ2-5; TRBD1 matches at 10 bases. Germline assignment: CDR1 SEHNR and CDR2 FQNEAQ (reference sequence). The CDR3 is 14 amino acids. V was clipped by 5 bases and J by 4 bases; unmatched bases: 4. The CDR3 sequence: CASSPTGGGETQYF. The CDR3 DNA is TGTGCCAGCAGCCCGACAGGGGGCGGAGAGACCCAGTACTTC.